This TCR beta chain appears in the sequencing data of a study of OX40 agonist ivuxolimab in advanced cancers. The overall study: Patients in the trial were receiving intravenous ivuxolimab every 2 weeks, at doses of 0.01 to 10 mg/kg.

Clones were sequenced by immunoSEQ multiplex PCR, and TCRdb holds only the in-frame ones, with some missing. The top ten clones hold 3.4% of a sample with 45,000 to 55,000 clones, about nine tenths of them seen once. The CDR3 contains 21 residues. V shed 2 bases, J shed 0 bases, and the junction held 15 bases outside the gene matches. The germline V gene has CDR1 MNHNS and CDR2 SASEGT. This chain uses TRBV6-1 with TRBJ2-3, with TRBD2 identical over 12 bases. The specimen comprised CD4+ or CD8+ T cells sorted from blood, sampled in a trial of the OX40 agonist ivuxolimab. The receptor's source is an adult with an advanced solid tumor such as melanoma, head and neck, liver or kidney cancer. The DNA of the CDR3 is TGTGCCAGCAGTGAATTCGGGGCCCTAGCGGGAGGGACCTTTAGCACAGATACGCAGTATTTT. Protein: CASSEFGALAGGTFSTDTQYF.